Below, one TCR beta chain is given with its context. Its antigen remains unknown. At one boundary the junction diverges from the germline segment, which might be a read error. This sample is part of a study of cytomegalovirus exposure and HLA in healthy donors. In the PCR, 60 Vbeta and 13 Jbeta primers were used. Profiling relied on immunoSEQ multiplex PCR, and the TCRdb table lists in-frame clones only, not all of them. Here the sample spans about 160,000 clones, about 80% being singletons. General observations from the study: Cytomegalovirus status was reportedly diagnosed by the classifier with high specificity and sensitivity. TCR beta V- and J-gene trimming was later associated with a missense DCLRE1C variant.

Sequenced material: PBMCs. This TCR was recovered from a man younger than 35 in good health and CMV-seropositive.

For the CDR3, the DNA is TGTTCCAGCAGCCCAGGGACTAGCGGGAGCACCGGGGAGCTGTTTTTT. It specifies CSSSPGTSGSTGELFF. V gene TRBV7-9 combines with J gene TRBJ2-2, with 14 positions matching TRBD2. This CDR3 has 16 residues. Germline-derived CDR1 and CDR2 are SEHNR and FQNEAQ (reference sequence).